Listed here are 32 T cell receptor beta chains from one sample, sequenced in a study of patients and donors after allogeneic stem cell transplantation. TCRdb reanalysed the RT-PCR reads using MiXCR and keeps one entry per CDR3 protein. The data hold roughly 940,000 distinct CDR3 sequences, with about a sixth observed a single time. Sample: blood, either unsorted or a sorted T cell fraction (not recorded which). These receptors were obtained from a human donor who was either an allogeneic HSCT recipient or a stem cell or donor lymphocyte infusion donor (not recorded which). It is not recorded whose cells these are; they may come from a transplant donor.

This clonotype was counted only a few times. The rearrangement links TRBV20-1 to TRBJ2-5; D perhaps matches TRBD2 (7 bases). Trimming took 3 bases from V and 5 from J, leaving 25 bases between them. The CDR3 is 17 amino acids. In germline, CDR1 is DFQATT, CDR2 SNEGSKA (reference sequence). This CDR3 is CSASAQGRKEGGETQYF. DNA for the CDR3: TGCAGTGCTAGCGCCCAGGGGAGAAAAGAGGGGGGGGAGACCCAGTACTTC.

The chain links TRBV6-5 to TRBJ2-1, with 10 bases that match TRBD1. V dropped 0 bases and J dropped 7; count of bases not matched to a gene: 6. Germline values: CDR1 MNHEY, CDR2 SVGAGI. There are 16 residues in the CDR3. This chain's CDR3 is CASSYSAGQGMNEQFF. CDR3 DNA sequence: TGTGCCAGCAGTTACTCGGCGGGACAGGGGATGAATGAGCAGTTCTTC.

This clonotype was recorded at least ten times. This chain connects TRBV12-3 or TRBV12-4 to TRBJ2-7; D not resolved. There are 12 residues in the CDR3. V shed 6 bases and J shed 3 bases, with 9 bases lying between them. CDR3 amino acids: CASSPALYEQYF. The CDR3 bases are TGTGCCAGCAGCCCCGCCCTCTACGAGCAGTACTTC.

This clonotype was seen more than once but under ten times. The chain has TRBV12-3 or TRBV12-4 and TRBJ2-5, with 14 bases fitting TRBD2. CDR3 size: 15 residues. The J segment lost 6 bases and the V segment lost 6 bases, leaving 6 bases of the junction unmatched. CDR3 in DNA: TGTGCCAGCAGGACTAGCGGGGGGGCCCGTAAGACCCAGTACTTC. Translating it yields CASRTSGGARKTQYF.

V and J are TRBV20-1 and TRBJ2-2; 10 bases agree with TRBD1. The trim removed 4 bases at V and 0 bases at J, leaving 17 bases unmatched. Germline-derived CDR1 and CDR2 are DFQATT and SNEGSKA (reference sequence). This CDR3 has 20 amino acids. CDR3 loop: CSAKIPGQGKRDANTGELFF. CDR3 bases: TGCAGTGCTAAAATACCGGGACAGGGGAAGCGGGACGCGAACACCGGGGAGCTGTTTTTT.

The gene calls are TRBV6-1 and TRBJ2-2; D remains ambiguous. This CDR3 has 13 amino acids. Looked up from germline, CDR1 is MNHNS and CDR2 is SASEGT. The ends were cut back, 6 bases at V and 5 bases at J, with 10 bases in the middle. DNA of the CDR3: TGTGCCAGCAGCCGGACCATAACCGGGGAGCTGTTTTTT. As protein: CASSRTITGELFF.

This clonotype was picked up a small number of times. The V call is TRBV30, the J call TRBJ2-5; D could derive from TRBD1 or TRBD2 (5 bases each). Trimming left V 4 bases short and J 4 bases short, with 7 bases between. This CDR3 has 11 amino acids. Per the germline V gene, CDR1 is GTSNPN and CDR2 is SVGIG (reference sequence). The CDR3 region has the DNA TGTGCCTGGACTGGGGGAGAGACCCAGTACTTC. Its translation: CAWTGGETQYF.

The chain combines TRBV12-3 or TRBV12-4 with TRBJ1-2; D call uncertain. The CDR3 has 13 amino acids. Trimming took 3 bases from V and 6 from J, leaving 11 bases between them. CDR3 sequence (DNA): TGTGCCAGCAGTTTCGCGGGTTTCAATGGCTACACCTTC. Amino acids: CASSFAGFNGYTF.

The chain has TRBV30 and TRBJ1-2; 9 bases map to TRBD1. The junction had 3 bases not matched to a gene; V was cut back by 2 bases and J by 8 bases. The germline V gene has CDR1 GTSNPN and CDR2 SVGIG (reference sequence). This CDR3 is 12 amino acids long. The CDR3 nucleotides read TGTGCCTGGAGTCCCGGGACAGGGGGCTACACCTTC. It is translated as CAWSPGTGGYTF.

This clonotype was seen only a few times. V usage is TRBV7-2 and J usage is TRBJ1-5; 10 bases line up with TRBD1. V was clipped by 3 bases and J by 5 bases; unmatched bases: 4. In germline, CDR1 is SGHTA, CDR2 FQGNSA. The CDR3 has 15 amino acids. As DNA, the CDR3 is TGTGCCAGCAGCTTTGTGACAGGGGGCCATCAGCCCCAGCATTTT. Its protein is CASSFVTGGHQPQHF. Complete variable domain (other parts from reference TRBV7-2 and TRBJ1-5): GAGVSQSPSNKVTEKGKDVELRCDPISGHTALYWYRQSLGQGLEFLIYFQGNSAPDKSGLPSDRFSAERTGGSVSTLTIQRTQQEDSAVYLCASSFVTGGHQPQHFGDGTRLSIL.

The J gene is TRBJ2-7, the V gene TRBV5-1; TRBD2 is a possible D gene (5 bases). The germline V gene has CDR1 SGHRS and CDR2 YFSETQ. The CDR3 covers 14 residues. With 0 bases removed from V and 6 bases from J, the gap between germline ends came to 13 bases. The CDR3 protein is CASSLVGDPSEQYF. The DNA for the CDR3 is TGCGCCAGCAGCTTGGTGGGAGATCCGTCCGAGCAGTACTTC.

This clonotype was picked up a small number of times. This sequence joins TRBV9 and TRBJ2-5; no definite D call. CDR3 length: 14 residues. V lost 2 bases and J 5 bases, leaving 13 bases between the germline ends. The germline V gene has CDR1 SGDLS and CDR2 YYNGEE. In DNA form, the CDR3 reads TGTGCCAGCAGCGTCGGCTATTACGTGGAGACCCAGTACTTC. This gives the protein CASSVGYYVETQYF.

The CDR3 DNA is TGTGCCAGCAGCTCGGGGGACAGGGCTTTCACCGGGGAGCTGTTTTTT. It specifies CASSSGDRAFTGELFF. V usage is TRBV11-1 and J usage is TRBJ2-2, with 9 bases aligning to TRBD1. V was pared by 4 bases and J by 4 bases, with 7 bases of the junction left unmatched. Germline V gene sequence: CDR1 SGHAT, CDR2 FQDESV (reference sequence). This CDR3 region has 16 residues. Drawing the rest from reference TRBV11-1 and TRBJ2-2, the complete variable domain is EAEVAQSPRYKITEKSQAVAFWCDPISGHATLYWYRQILGQGPELLVQFQDESVVDDSQLPKDRFSAERLKGVDSTLKIQPAELGDSAMYLCASSSGDRAFTGELFFGEGSRLTVL.

This clonotype appeared a few times. The chain is built from TRBV6-1 and TRBJ2-1; no clear D. Trimming cost V 4 bases and J 4 bases, with 14 bases left between them. The CDR3 consists of 15 residues. Per germline, CDR1 MNHNS and CDR2 SASEGT. This CDR3 reads CASSGDPGTYNEQFF. CDR3 DNA: TGTGCCAGCAGTGGGGATCCTGGAACTTACAATGAGCAGTTCTTC.

The chain links TRBV6-4 to TRBJ2-1; 7 nucleotides match TRBD1. This CDR3 is built from 15 residues. V was clipped by 3 bases and J by 3 bases; unmatched bases: 5. CDR1 MRHNA and CDR2 SNTAGT come from the germline V gene. For the CDR3, the DNA is TGTGCCAGCAGTGAAATGAGGGGGCACTACAATGAGCAGTTCTTC. Translating it yields CASSEMRGHYNEQFF.

The chain couples TRBV2 to TRBJ1-2; 7 positions agree with TRBD1. CDR1 is SNHLY and CDR2 is FYNNEI in the germline V gene. The CDR3 contains 13 residues. V was pared by 11 bases and J by 6 bases, with 12 bases of the junction left unmatched. CDR3: CASRGWGPDGYTF. CDR3 DNA sequence: TGTGCCTCCAGGGGGTGGGGCCCGGATGGCTACACCTTC.

The rearrangement uses TRBV3-1 and TRBJ2-2, with 10 bases fitting TRBD2. Germline V CDR1 and CDR2: LGHDT, YNNKEL (reference sequence). This CDR3 comprises 16 residues. The J segment lost 7 bases and the V segment lost 0 bases, leaving 5 bases of the junction unmatched. In nucleotides, the CDR3 is TGTGCCAGCAGCCAAGACGCACTAGCGGGGTTCGGGGAGCTGTTTTTT. Translated, it gives CASSQDALAGFGELFF.

This clonotype has a count of ten or more. The chain combines TRBV6-1 with TRBJ1-1; TRBD1 might be the D (5 bases). CDR1 and CDR2 (germline): MNHNS, SASEGT. Trimming took off 6 bases at V and 5 bases at J, with 13 bases between the two ends. This CDR3 has 13 amino acids. CDR3 DNA sequence: TGTGCCAGCAGCCGGCCCCAGGGTACTGAAGCTTTCTTT. As protein: CASSRPQGTEAFF.

A few counts support this clonotype. The chain links TRBV24-1 to TRBJ2-1, with 7 positions matching TRBD1. V lost 8 bases, J lost 4 bases, and 10 bases stayed unmatched. Germline CDR1 is KGHDR and CDR2 is SFDVKD. The CDR3 has 15 residues. CDR3 region: CATIKGTVHYNEQFF. CDR3 DNA: TGTGCCACCATTAAAGGGACAGTACATTACAATGAGCAGTTCTTC.

This clonotype was recorded a few times. The J gene is TRBJ2-1, the V gene TRBV4-2, with 11 bases aligning to TRBD2. The germline V gene encodes CDR1 LGHNA and CDR2 YNFKEQ. The V gene end was trimmed by 4 bases and the J gene end by 8 bases; junction bases not matched to a gene: 7. The CDR3 consists of 15 residues. The CDR3 protein is CASSPRLAGYHEQFF. In DNA form, the CDR3 reads TGTGCCAGCAGCCCCCGACTAGCGGGATATCATGAGCAGTTCTTC.

This clonotype was observed a few times. V gene TRBV29-1 combines with J gene TRBJ2-1, with D maybe TRBD2 (5 bases). The CDR3 runs 16 residues. With 1 base removed from V and 3 bases from J, the gap between germline ends came to 16 bases. CDR1 and CDR2 (germline): SQVTM, ANQGSEA. This chain's CDR3 is CSVEGGSDRLYNEQFF. CDR3 bases: TGCAGCGTTGAAGGCGGTAGCGATCGTCTCTACAATGAGCAGTTCTTC.

This sequence joins TRBV6-1 and TRBJ1-2, with 7 nucleotides matching TRBD1. The CDR3 has 15 residues. J gave up 2 bases and V 6 bases, and 9 bases lay outside the gene matches. Germline assignment: CDR1 MNHNS and CDR2 SASEGT. CDR3 in DNA: TGTGCCAGCAGCCTAGACAGGGTCCACAACTATGGCTACACCTTC. Encoded protein: CASSLDRVHNYGYTF.

The V call is TRBV24-1, the J call TRBJ1-5, with D possibly matching TRBD1 (5 bases). This CDR3 region has 14 residues. V was pared by 9 bases and J by 3 bases, with 14 bases between. Looked up from germline, CDR1 is KGHDR and CDR2 is SFDVKD. The CDR3 sequence is CATGTGGNNQPQHF. In nucleotides, the CDR3 is TGTGCCACCGGGACTGGGGGGAACAATCAGCCCCAGCATTTT.

This clonotype was observed a single time. A junction boundary mismatches the germline segment, possibly from a read error. The V gene is TRBV5-6, the J gene TRBJ1-1, with D unresolved. In germline, CDR1 is SGHDT, CDR2 YYEEEE. The CDR3 consists of 12 residues. The CDR3 nucleotides read TGTGCCAGCAGCTATAGGGTCTCTGAAGCTATCTTT. It translates to CASSYRVSEAIF.

This chain joins TRBV5-6 and TRBJ2-2; a possible D gene is TRBD1 (6 bases). The V end lost 5 bases, the J end lost 7 bases, and 12 bases lay between the germline ends. Germline V gene data show CDR1 as SGHDT and CDR2 as YYEEEE. There are 13 residues in the CDR3. The CDR3 region has the DNA TGTGCCAGCAGTTTCGGACAGCTCGGGGAGCTGTTTTTT. Protein: CASSFGQLGELFF.

This clonotype was seen more than once but under ten times. V usage is TRBV10-3 and J usage is TRBJ2-3; 8 nucleotides agree with TRBD1. The germline CDR1 and CDR2 sequences are ENHRY and SYGVKD. The CDR3 extends over 14 amino acids. V lost 11 bases and J lost 2; bases outside the gene matches: 9. CDR3 coding DNA: TGTGCCTCAACTCCGGGACAGGACACAGATACGCAGTATTTT. Translation gives CASTPGQDTDTQYF.

This clonotype was counted only a few times. The chain combines TRBV20-1 with TRBJ1-6; weak D call: TRBD1 (6 bases). Between the trimmed V and J ends, which lost 0 bases and 8 bases, there was a span of 14 bases. CDR1 and CDR2 from the germline V gene are DFQATT and SNEGSKA (reference sequence). This CDR3 contains 15 residues. DNA for the CDR3: TGCAGTGCTAGAGACAGGGGAAGCGTTCATTCACCCCTCCACTTT. It encodes CSARDRGSVHSPLHF.

This chain links TRBV4-2 with TRBJ1-1, with D uncertain. The V gene lost 1 base and the J gene lost 5 bases, with 14 bases spanning the gap. This CDR3 comprises 15 residues. Germline lookup yields CDR1 LGHNA and CDR2 YNFKEQ. The CDR3 coding sequence is TGTGCCAGCAGCCAAGCGGACTCCCGGGGTACTGAAGCTTTCTTT. Translated, it gives CASSQADSRGTEAFF.

The chain has TRBV5-6 and TRBJ2-7; 8 bases match TRBD1. In germline, CDR1 is SGHDT, CDR2 YYEEEE. V trimming: 0 bases; J trimming: 3 bases; junction bases outside the gene matches: 8. The CDR3 spans 16 residues. CDR3 coding DNA: TGTGCCAGCAGCTTGGGGACAGGGTGGACCTTCTACGAGCAGTACTTC. Protein sequence: CASSLGTGWTFYEQYF.

This clonotype was seen only a few times. The J gene is TRBJ2-2, the V gene TRBV11-2; perhaps D is TRBD1 or TRBD2 (5 bases each). The length of the CDR3 is 14 residues. Trimming shortened V by 4 bases and J by 7 bases, and 13 bases separated the two germline ends. Germline-derived CDR1 and CDR2 are SGHAT and FQNNGV. DNA of the CDR3: TGTGCCAGCAGCTGGGACCCGTTTCTCGGGGAGCTGTTTTTT. It is translated as CASSWDPFLGELFF.

Turning to this clonotype: An end of the junction does not agree with germline; a read error may underlie this. The chain recombines TRBV6-1 with TRBJ2-7; 8 bases are a match to TRBD1. This CDR3 comprises 14 residues. Germline assignment: CDR1 MNHNS and CDR2 SASEGT. CDR3 in DNA: TGTGTCAGCAGTCGAGGACAGGGTCCGTACGAGCAGTACTTC. It translates to CVSSRGQGPYEQYF.

This clonotype was counted between two and nine times. CDR3 sequence: CASSYTGEWTGELFF. CDR3 nucleotide sequence: TGTGCCAGCAGTTACACGGGAGAGTGGACCGGGGAGCTGTTTTTT. This chain joins TRBV6-5 and TRBJ2-2; possibly TRBD2 for D (6 bases). Per the germline V gene, CDR1 is MNHEY and CDR2 is SVGAGI. The CDR3 runs to 15 residues. Trimming left V 2 bases short and J 5 bases short, with 12 bases between.